A single sample is the source of the 22 T cell receptor beta chains below, sequenced in a study of patients and donors after allogeneic stem cell transplantation. TCRdb reprocessed the RT-PCR reads with MiXCR, giving one entry per CDR3 protein. Of 150,000 or so distinct CDR3 sequences in the sample, approximately 24% were seen once. Sequencing was performed on blood, either unsorted or a sorted T cell fraction (not recorded which). These receptor sequences come from a human donor who was either an allogeneic HSCT recipient or a stem cell or donor lymphocyte infusion donor (not recorded which). It is not recorded whose cells these are; they may come from a transplant donor.

This chain connects TRBV12-3 or TRBV12-4 to TRBJ2-4; a weak D match, TRBD2 (6 bases). V lost 5 bases and J lost 3, with 11 bases in between. The CDR3 contains 14 residues. CDR3 region: CASSIGTVKNIQYF. CDR3 DNA: TGTGCCAGCAGTATTGGGACTGTCAAAAACATTCAGTACTTC.

The sample holds a few counts of this clonotype. The chain links TRBV28 to TRBJ1-1; D gene ambiguous. The length of the CDR3 is 13 residues. Germline V gives CDR1 MDHEN, CDR2 SYDVKM. Deletions cut 3 bases from V and 3 bases from J, with 8 bases between. The CDR3 DNA sequence: TGTGCCAGCAGTTTGCCCCCTGACACTGAAGCTTTCTTT. Encoded protein: CASSLPPDTEAFF.

The rearrangement uses TRBV20-1 and TRBJ2-7, with D hard to call. The CDR3 covers 11 residues. CDR1 is DFQATT and CDR2 is SNEGSKA in the germline V gene (reference sequence). With 1 base removed from V and 7 bases from J, the gap between germline ends came to 8 bases. CDR3 sequence: CSARVGHEQYF. CDR3 bases: TGCAGTGCTAGAGTGGGTCATGAGCAGTACTTC.

The chain is built from TRBV6-5 and TRBJ2-2; 9 bases map to TRBD1. V lost 7 bases to trimming and J lost 3 bases; unmatched junction nucleotides: 12. The CDR3 covers 17 residues. Germline V CDR1 and CDR2: MNHEY, SVGAGI. The DNA of the CDR3 is TGTGCCAGCACTCTACAGGGGGCCCGAGGTTACACCGGGGAGCTGTTTTTT. This sequence encodes CASTLQGARGYTGELFF.

This chain joins TRBV7-2 and TRBJ2-3; D is ambiguous. Between the trimmed V and J ends, which lost 0 bases and 8 bases, there was a span of 15 bases. This CDR3 spans 15 amino acids. Germline CDR1 SGHTA, CDR2 FQGNSA. The CDR3 spells CASSLARLEIATQYF. In DNA form, the CDR3 reads TGTGCCAGCAGCTTAGCGAGGCTAGAAATAGCTACGCAGTATTTT.

This clonotype was seen a single time. J is TRBJ2-3 and V is TRBV20-1; tentatively, D is TRBD2 (6 bases). The CDR3 has 16 residues. CDR1 is DFQATT and CDR2 is SNEGSKA in the germline V gene (reference sequence). Trimming cost V 0 bases and J 0 bases, with 13 bases left between them. The CDR3 loop reads CSARDALATSTDTQYF. In nucleotides, the CDR3 is TGCAGTGCTAGAGATGCCCTAGCGACTAGCACAGATACGCAGTATTTT.

The chain carries TRBV20-1 and TRBJ2-7, with TRBD1 identical over 8 bases. CDR1 is DFQATT, CDR2 SNEGSKA, per germline (reference sequence). V gave up 6 bases and J gave up 3 bases; unmatched junction bases: 4. This CDR3 is built from 12 residues. The CDR3 spells CSAGQESYEQYF. The CDR3 DNA follows: TGCAGTGCGGGACAGGAAAGCTACGAGCAGTACTTC.

This sequence joins TRBV5-1 and TRBJ1-1; tentative D call: TRBD1 (6 bases). With 0 bases removed from V and 3 bases from J, the gap between germline ends came to 9 bases. Per the germline V gene, CDR1 is SGHRS and CDR2 is YFSETQ. The CDR3 is made up of 14 amino acids. The CDR3 sequence: CASSLGQVYTEAFF. In DNA form, the CDR3 reads TGCGCCAGCAGCTTGGGACAGGTATACACTGAAGCTTTCTTT.

This clonotype was recorded a few times. This chain links TRBV4-3 with TRBJ2-2, with 10 positions matching TRBD2. The CDR3 spans 17 residues. V was pared by 1 base and J by 6 bases, with 8 bases of the junction left unmatched. Per germline, CDR1 LGHNA and CDR2 YSLEER. CDR3 amino acids: CASSQVQREGLSGELFF. CDR3 in DNA: TGCGCCAGCAGCCAAGTACAGCGGGAGGGCCTATCCGGGGAGCTGTTTTTT.

Only a few counts were recorded for this clonotype. This chain uses TRBV6-1 with TRBJ2-1; a weak D match, TRBD2 (5 bases). The CDR3 has 16 amino acids. CDR1 MNHNS and CDR2 SASEGT come from the germline V gene. Trimming shortened V by 0 bases and J by 2 bases, and 11 bases separated the two germline ends. CDR3 residues: CASSEAVLATYNEQFF. The DNA for the CDR3 is TGTGCCAGCAGTGAAGCGGTTCTAGCCACCTACAATGAGCAGTTCTTC.

V usage is TRBV7-2 and J usage is TRBJ1-2, with D hard to call. With 5 bases removed from V and 3 bases from J, the gap between germline ends came to 19 bases. Germline CDR1 SGHTA, CDR2 FQGNSA. CDR3 size: 16 residues. The DNA for the CDR3 is TGTGCCAGCAGCCTGCAGACACCTGGATATCACTATGGCTACACCTTC. Amino acids: CASSLQTPGYHYGYTF.

There are a few counts of this clonotype. The chain carries TRBV5-1 and TRBJ2-3, with 7 bases that match TRBD1. Germline loops: CDR1 SGHRS, CDR2 YFSETQ. The V segment lost 4 bases and the J segment 4 bases; nucleotides outside the gene matches: 15. The CDR3 is made up of 17 amino acids. The CDR3, as DNA: TGCGCCAGCAGCCCTACCCGACAGGGTTTAAACGCAGATACGCAGTATTTT. Its translation: CASSPTRQGLNADTQYF.

The CDR3 here is CSVPTRKDTQYF. Here the CDR3 DNA reads TGCAGCGTCCCGACTAGAAAGGATACGCAGTATTTT. The chain uses TRBV29-1 and TRBJ2-3; D may be TRBD2 (6 bases). V was trimmed by 6 bases and J by 6 bases, leaving 13 bases between them. Germline V gives CDR1 SQVTM, CDR2 ANQGSEA. The CDR3 is 12 amino acids.

V gene TRBV4-1 combines with J gene TRBJ1-4; a weak D match, TRBD1 (5 bases). There are 15 residues in the CDR3. V gave up 1 base and J gave up 4 bases, with 10 bases separating them. The V gene's germline CDR1 is MGHRA and CDR2 YSYEKL. The CDR3 coding sequence is TGCGCCAGCAGCCAAGTAGACAGAGATAATGAAAAACTGTTTTTT. Its translation: CASSQVDRDNEKLFF.

This clonotype was seen only a few times. The V and J genes are TRBV5-1 and TRBJ2-2, with D unresolved. Trimming removed 3 bases at V and 0 bases at J, with 6 bases between. The CDR3 spans 14 residues. Germline V gives CDR1 SGHRS, CDR2 YFSETQ. The DNA for the CDR3 is TGCGCCAGCAGCTCCGGACCGAACACCGGGGAGCTGTTTTTT. It translates to CASSSGPNTGELFF.

This sequence joins TRBV10-3 and TRBJ2-7; D is unresolved. Per the germline V gene, CDR1 is ENHRY and CDR2 is SYGVKD. CDR3 size: 12 residues. Trimming pared 3 bases from V and 7 bases from J, leaving 10 bases between. Here the CDR3 reads CAISDQLIEQYF. CDR3 sequence (DNA): TGTGCCATCAGTGATCAACTCATAGAGCAGTACTTC.

This sequence joins TRBV10-3 and TRBJ2-7; TRBD1 aligns across 9 bases. With 7 bases clipped from V and 5 bases from J, the junction kept 9 bases outside the gene matches. This CDR3 is built from 14 residues. Germline CDR1 is ENHRY and CDR2 is SYGVKD. The CDR3: CAINRGRKIDEQYF. For the CDR3, the DNA is TGTGCCATCAACAGGGGGCGTAAAATCGACGAGCAGTACTTC.

The chain couples TRBV12-3 or TRBV12-4 to TRBJ2-2, with TRBD2 matching 12 bases. Trimming removed 2 bases from V and 5 bases from J; junction bases left unmatched: 6. The CDR3 loop spans 17 amino acids. The CDR3 region is CASSLTSGGQETGELFF. The CDR3 DNA sequence: TGTGCCAGCAGTTTAACTAGCGGGGGGCAGGAGACCGGGGAGCTGTTTTTT.

This clonotype came up a few times. The gene calls are TRBV10-3 and TRBJ2-2; the match to TRBD1 covers 7 bases. Looked up from germline, CDR1 is ENHRY and CDR2 is SYGVKD. V dropped 8 bases and J dropped 0; count of bases not matched to a gene: 3. The CDR3 spans 14 residues. The CDR3 sequence: CAILGTANTGELFF. The CDR3 DNA is TGTGCCATCCTGGGGACAGCGAACACCGGGGAGCTGTTTTTT.

The gene calls are TRBV5-1 and TRBJ1-5; unclear D gene. The CDR3 has 15 amino acids. The germline V gene encodes CDR1 SGHRS and CDR2 YFSETQ. Trimming left V 1 base short and J 4 bases short, with 12 bases between. The CDR3 nucleotides read TGCGCCAGCAGCTTGTCTTCGGGTCCAAATCAGCCCCAGCATTTT. It translates to CASSLSSGPNQPQHF. The full variable domain, its missing parts supplied by reference TRBV5-1 and TRBJ1-5, is KAGVTQTPRYLIKTRGQQVTLSCSPISGHRSVSWYQQTPGQGLQFLFEYFSETQRNKGNFPGRFSGRQFSNSRSEMNVSTLELGDSALYLCASSLSSGPNQPQHFGDGTRLSIL.

This clonotype was picked up many times. The chain combines TRBV7-9 with TRBJ1-1; no firm D call. V shed 5 bases and J shed 5 bases, with 9 bases lying between them. The CDR3 runs 12 residues. Germline CDR1 SEHNR, CDR2 FQNEAQ (reference sequence). CDR3 sequence (DNA): TGTGCCAGCAGCCCCCGGGGAACTGAAGCTTTCTTT. Encoded protein: CASSPRGTEAFF.

The CDR3 DNA reads as TGCAGTGCTAGAGCGACACAGTACAATGAGCAGTTCTTC. Protein product: CSARATQYNEQFF. The gene calls are TRBV20-1 and TRBJ2-1; D unclear. V was cut by 1 base and J by 4 bases, with 8 bases left in between. The V gene's germline CDR1 is DFQATT and CDR2 SNEGSKA (reference sequence). The CDR3 spans 13 residues.